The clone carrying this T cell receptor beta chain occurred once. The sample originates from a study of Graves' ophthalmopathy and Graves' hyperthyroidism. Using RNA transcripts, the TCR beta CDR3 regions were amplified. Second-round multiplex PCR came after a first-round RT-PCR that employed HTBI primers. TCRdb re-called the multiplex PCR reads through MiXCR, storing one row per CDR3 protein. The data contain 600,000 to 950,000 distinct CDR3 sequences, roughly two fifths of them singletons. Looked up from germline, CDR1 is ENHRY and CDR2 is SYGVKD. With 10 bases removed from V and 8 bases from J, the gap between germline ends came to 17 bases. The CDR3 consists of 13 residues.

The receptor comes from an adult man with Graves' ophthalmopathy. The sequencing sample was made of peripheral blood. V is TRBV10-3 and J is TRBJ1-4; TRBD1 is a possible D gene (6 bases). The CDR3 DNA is TGTGCCAGCAAAGGGGGGCTCCGGGAAAAACTGTTTTTT. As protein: CASKGGLREKLFF.